This passage covers 12 T cell receptor beta chains from one sample sequenced in a study of T cell repertoires in cytomegalovirus infection (dated by TCRdb to the late 2010s). The reads were generated on an Illumina HiSeq 1500. TCRdb reanalyzed the raw reads on its own, using fastp at Q25 for trimming and MiXCR for clone calling, and kept in-frame beta chains. Duplicate CDR3 protein sequences are folded into a single record with the most common DNA and genes. Within this sample are hundreds of thousands of distinct CDR3 sequences, with 35% to 45% of them counted one time only. Of the sample, around 2.8% is held by the ten largest clones. Sequenced sample: PBMCs. The receptor set was obtained from a human donor in good health (CMV status not recorded). Some clones in this sample may be carry-over from other donors' samples.

This clonotype was seen only a few times. A much larger clone lies a single base off, so this may be a read error. V gene TRBV12-3 or TRBV12-4 combines with J gene TRBJ1-2; D ambiguous. This CDR3 region has 12 residues. Trimming took off 1 base at V and 4 bases at J, with 4 bases between the two ends. This CDR3 reads CASSLDRYGYTF. The CDR3 nucleotides are TGTGCCAGCAGTTTAGACCGCTATGGCTACACCTTC.

The sample holds a few counts of this clonotype. The V call is TRBV27, the J call TRBJ1-6; TRBD1 matches 7 bases. V lost 5 bases, J lost 9 bases, and 7 bases stayed unmatched. The germline V gene has CDR1 MNHEY and CDR2 SMNVEV (reference sequence). The CDR3 runs 14 residues. CDR3 loop: CASSEGQSFSPLHF. CDR3 in DNA: TGTGCCAGCAGTGAGGGACAGAGTTTTTCACCCCTCCACTTT.

The chain links TRBV7-2 to TRBJ1-6; D possibly corresponds to TRBD1 (5 bases). CDR1 and CDR2 from the germline V gene are SGHTA and FQGNSA. The CDR3 has 15 residues. Trimming pared 0 bases from V and 7 bases from J, leaving 10 bases between. The CDR3 region is CASSLASGRNSPLHF. The CDR3 nucleotides are TGTGCCAGCAGCTTAGCGTCAGGGAGGAATTCACCCCTCCACTTT.

V gene TRBV7-9 combines with J gene TRBJ1-1; possible D gene TRBD1, 6 bases. The CDR3 sequence is 14 residues long. Trimming took off 7 bases at V and 1 base at J, with 13 bases between the two ends. The germline V gene encodes CDR1 SEHNR and CDR2 FQNEAQ (reference sequence). In nucleotides, the CDR3 is TGTGCCAGCAATCCGGGACATTCGAACACTGAAGCTTTCTTT. Encoded protein: CASNPGHSNTEAFF.

The chain uses TRBV7-2 and TRBJ2-3, with D unresolved. The CDR3 is 16 amino acids. Germline V gives CDR1 SGHTA, CDR2 FQGNSA. Trimming cost V 2 bases and J 1 base, with 13 bases left between them. CDR3 sequence reads: CASSLQGFFGTDTQYF. In nucleotides, the CDR3 is TGTGCCAGCAGCTTACAAGGGTTCTTCGGCACAGATACGCAGTATTTT.

This chain connects TRBV24-1 to TRBJ2-1, with 12 bases fitting TRBD2. V dropped 7 bases and J dropped 6; count of bases not matched to a gene: 6. CDR3 length: 15 residues. From germline, CDR1 is KGHDR and CDR2 SFDVKD. CDR3 DNA sequence: TGTGCCACCAGGTCGACTAGCGGGAGCTTCAATGAGCAGTTCTTC. This codes for CATRSTSGSFNEQFF.

This chain uses TRBV15 with TRBJ2-7, with a weak D call TRBD2 (6 bases). Germline V CDR1 and CDR2: LNHNV, YYDKDF (reference sequence). The CDR3 contains 16 residues. The V end was cut by 5 bases, the J end by 2 bases, with 19 bases between. This CDR3 is CATSPAGRTRTYEQYF. In DNA form, the CDR3 reads TGTGCCACCAGCCCCGCCGGGAGAACCAGGACCTACGAGCAGTACTTC.

The chain has TRBV27 and TRBJ2-2, with a possible D match to TRBD2 (6 bases). Trimming cost V 5 bases and J 6 bases, with 16 bases left between them. CDR3 size: 15 residues. Germline loops: CDR1 MNHEY, CDR2 SMNVEV (reference sequence). CDR3 nucleotides: TGTGCCAGCAGTCAATTGCGGGGCTTTGCCGGGGAGCTGTTTTTT. It specifies CASSQLRGFAGELFF.

V is TRBV19 and J is TRBJ2-7, with 9 bases lining up with TRBD1. Germline CDR1 LNHDA, CDR2 SQIVND (reference sequence). V lost 4 bases to trimming and J lost 6 bases; unmatched junction nucleotides: 10. CDR3 length: 15 residues. The CDR3 sequence is CASSTPGQGVGEQYF. CDR3 nucleotides: TGTGCCAGTAGTACACCGGGACAGGGAGTGGGCGAGCAGTACTTC.

The chain is built from TRBV10-3 and TRBJ1-1; possibly TRBD1 for D (5 bases). Trimming shortened V by 8 bases and J by 7 bases, and 11 bases separated the two germline ends. The CDR3 spans 11 residues. The germline CDR1 and CDR2 sequences are ENHRY and SYGVKD. The CDR3 reads CAIGEGVEAFF. The CDR3 DNA sequence: TGTGCCATCGGGGAAGGGGTTGAAGCTTTCTTT.

There are a few counts of this clonotype. The chain joins TRBV10-3 to TRBJ2-7; D remains ambiguous. CDR1 and CDR2 (germline): ENHRY, SYGVKD. This CDR3 has 14 amino acids. Trimming removed 0 bases at V and 1 base at J, with 7 bases between. CDR3 sequence (DNA): TGTGCCATCAGTGAGTCGCCTACTTCCTACGAGCAGTACTTC. The encoded protein is CAISESPTSYEQYF.

The V gene is TRBV24-1, the J gene TRBJ2-2, with TRBD1 identical over 7 bases. Germline loops: CDR1 KGHDR, CDR2 SFDVKD. The CDR3 contains 13 residues. Unmatched junction bases numbered 3, after V lost 9 bases and J lost 3 bases. As DNA, the CDR3 is TGTGCCACCCGGGACAGAGACACCGGGGAGCTGTTTTTT. Its translation is CATRDRDTGELFF.